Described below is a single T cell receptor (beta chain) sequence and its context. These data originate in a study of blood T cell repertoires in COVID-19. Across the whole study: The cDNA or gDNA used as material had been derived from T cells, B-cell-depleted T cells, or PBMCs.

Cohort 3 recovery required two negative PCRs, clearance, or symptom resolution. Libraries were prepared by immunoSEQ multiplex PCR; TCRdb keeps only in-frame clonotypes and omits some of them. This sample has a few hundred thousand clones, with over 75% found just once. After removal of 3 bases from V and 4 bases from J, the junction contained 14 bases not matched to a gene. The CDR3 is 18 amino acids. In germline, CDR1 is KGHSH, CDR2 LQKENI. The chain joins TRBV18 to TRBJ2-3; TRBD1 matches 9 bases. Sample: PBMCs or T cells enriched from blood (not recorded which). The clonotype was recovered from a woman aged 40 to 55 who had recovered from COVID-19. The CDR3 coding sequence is TGTGCCAGCTCACCTTTTAGGACAGGGGTCTCCTCCGCAGATACGCAGTATTTT. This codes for CASSPFRTGVSSADTQYF. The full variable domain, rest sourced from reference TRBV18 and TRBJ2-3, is NAGVMQNPRHLVRRRGQEARLRCSPMKGHSHVYWYRQLPEEGLKFMVYLQKENIIDESGMPKERFSAEFPKEGPSILRIQQVVRGDSAAYFCASSPFRTGVSSADTQYFGPGTRLTVL.